The clone carrying this TCR beta chain came up a few times. Its specificity is unknown. This sample is part of a study of blood T cells in healthy people across ages. The second PCR ran roughly 6 to 11 cycles with a sample-barcoded 5' primer and J-beta primers. TCRdb reprocessed the 5' RACE reads with MiXCR, giving one entry per CDR3 protein. In the table there are 700,000 or so distinct CDR3 sequences, 40% to 45% of which are singletons. Researchers isolated at least 6 million PBMCs per sample. Study conclusions and caveats: Across samples, TCR beta diversity tracked strongly with naive T cell percentage.

In germline, CDR1 is SGHTA, CDR2 FQGNSA. V lost 0 bases, J lost 7 bases, and 8 bases stayed unmatched. This CDR3 spans 15 amino acids. The gene calls are TRBV7-2 and TRBJ1-2; 7 nucleotides align to TRBD1. Input material: blood. The clonotype was recovered from a man older than 75 in good health. The CDR3 region is CASSLAYRGGSGYTF. The CDR3 nucleotides read TGTGCCAGCAGCTTAGCATACAGGGGTGGGTCTGGCTACACCTTC.